Presented here are 15 T cell receptor beta chains from one specimen sequenced in a study of cytomegalovirus exposure and HLA in healthy donors. 60 Vbeta and 13 Jbeta primers were used in PCR. Sequenced by immunoSEQ multiplex PCR; TCRdb stores in-frame clones only, minus some. The sample gives around 99,000 clones, around 77% of which show up once; 4% to 5% is in the top ten. Input material: PBMCs. Receptors were obtained from a male donor in good health and CMV-seronegative.

This clone has just a few counts. V and J are TRBV27 and TRBJ2-5, with TRBD2 identical over 10 bases. This CDR3 has 15 amino acids. Germline V gene lookup returns CDR1 MNHEY and CDR2 SMNVEV (reference sequence). Losses at the gene ends were 4 bases for V and 4 bases for J; bases not matched to a gene: 6. CDR3: CASSWSGRARETQYF. The CDR3 region has the DNA TGTGCCAGCAGTTGGAGCGGGAGGGCGAGAGAGACCCAGTACTTC.

J is TRBJ2-2 and V is TRBV30; no clear D gene. V was trimmed by 0 bases and J by 1 base, leaving 9 bases between them. Germline CDR1 reads GTSNPN; CDR2 reads SVGIG (reference sequence). The CDR3 is made up of 15 amino acids. CDR3 loop: CAWSVLHGNTGELFF. The CDR3 DNA reads as TGTGCCTGGAGTGTTTTGCACGGGAACACCGGGGAGCTGTTTTTT. The whole variable domain, remainder taken from reference TRBV30 and TRBJ2-2, is SQTIHQWPATLVQPVGSPLSLECTVEGTSNPNLYWYRQAAGRGLQLLFYSVGIGQISSEVPQNLSASRPQDRQFILSSKKLLLSDSGFYLCAWSVLHGNTGELFFGEGSRLTVL.

The rearrangement joins TRBV30 to TRBJ1-4; D is ambiguous. The CDR3 spans 13 residues. V lost 2 bases, J lost 6 bases, and 10 bases lay in between. Looked up from germline, CDR1 is GTSNPN and CDR2 is SVGIG (reference sequence). CDR3 nucleotides: TGTGCCTGGAGTTGGGCAGATTATGAAAAACTGTTTTTT. It specifies CAWSWADYEKLFF.

This chain uses TRBV30 with TRBJ1-6; D not certain. Per germline, CDR1 GTSNPN and CDR2 SVGIG (reference sequence). V lost 3 bases and J lost 10, with 16 bases in between. This CDR3 contains 14 residues. The CDR3 DNA reads TGTGCCTGGAGCCCAGCGTTGGGAGGCTCACCCCTCCACTTT. Its translation is CAWSPALGGSPLHF.

The chain couples TRBV27 to TRBJ2-1, with 7 bases that match TRBD2. V dropped 0 bases and J dropped 0; count of bases not matched to a gene: 5. The CDR3 is 17 residues long. Germline V gives CDR1 MNHEY, CDR2 SMNVEV (reference sequence). CDR3 bases: TGTGCCAGCAGTTTATCCCCGGGAGGCAGCTCCTACAATGAGCAGTTCTTC. Its protein is CASSLSPGGSSYNEQFF.

The chain joins TRBV15 to TRBJ2-3, with 8 nucleotides matching TRBD2. CDR3 size: 17 residues. From germline, CDR1 is LNHNV and CDR2 YYDKDF (reference sequence). V shed 3 bases, J shed 6 bases, and the junction held 14 bases outside the gene matches. DNA of the CDR3: TGTGCCACCAGCAGGCCCGCGGGCGGGAGGCATTCGGATACGCAGTATTTT. This gives the protein CATSRPAGGRHSDTQYF.

This rearrangement joins TRBV18 to TRBJ1-5; the match to TRBD1 covers 9 bases. The CDR3 length is 14 residues. Germline V lookup: CDR1 KGHSH, CDR2 LQKENI. V shed 6 bases, J shed 6 bases, and the junction held 6 bases outside the gene matches. For the CDR3, the DNA is TGTGCCAGCTCGACAGGGACAGGGTTTCAGCCCCAGCATTTT. Protein sequence: CASSTGTGFQPQHF.

This rearrangement joins TRBV6-1 to TRBJ2-1, with 11 positions matching TRBD2. CDR1 MNHNS and CDR2 SASEGT come from the germline V gene. The CDR3 extends over 15 amino acids. The V and J ends lost 1 base and 4 bases, in that order; junction bases with no gene match: 0. The CDR3 sequence: CASSEGTSGYNEQFF. CDR3 nucleotides: TGTGCCAGCAGTGAAGGGACTAGCGGGTACAATGAGCAGTTCTTC.

This clone was detected only once. The chain is built from TRBV14 and TRBJ2-5, with D maybe TRBD2 (6 bases). V was cut by 0 bases and J by 2 bases, with 10 bases left in between. Germline CDR1 is SGHDN and CDR2 is FVKESK. The CDR3 is 15 amino acids. The CDR3 protein is CASSQEASVQETQYF. CDR3 nucleotide sequence: TGTGCCAGCAGCCAAGAGGCTAGCGTACAAGAGACCCAGTACTTC.

The chain couples TRBV9 to TRBJ2-3; D uncertain. V shed 3 bases and J shed 1 base, with 15 bases lying between them. Looked up from germline, CDR1 is SGDLS and CDR2 is YYNGEE. The CDR3 is made up of 16 amino acids. The CDR3 loop is CASSAKIVAGTDTQYF. CDR3 in DNA: TGTGCCAGCAGCGCAAAGATAGTTGCTGGCACAGATACGCAGTATTTT.

There are a few counts of this clone. The chain couples TRBV28 to TRBJ2-7, with D tentatively TRBD1 (5 bases). V lost 5 bases to trimming and J lost 4 bases, with 12 bases between them. The germline V gene has CDR1 MDHEN and CDR2 SYDVKM. CDR3 length: 13 residues. CDR3 in amino acids: CASSGLGVYEQYF. The CDR3 nucleotides read TGTGCCAGCAGTGGCCTAGGGGTTTACGAGCAGTACTTC. Full variable domain (outside the CDR3, taken from reference TRBV28 and TRBJ2-7): DVKVTQSSRYLVKRTGEKVFLECVQDMDHENMFWYRQDPGLGLRLIYFSYDVKMKEKGDIPEGYSVSREKKERFSLILESASTNQTSMYLCASSGLGVYEQYFGPGTRLTVT.

The V gene is TRBV6-5, the J gene TRBJ1-5; D remains unclear. Looked up from germline, CDR1 is MNHEY and CDR2 is SVGAGI. The V gene lost 6 bases and the J gene lost 7 bases, with 13 bases spanning the gap. The CDR3 covers 13 residues. This chain's CDR3 is CASRLHREQPQHF. The CDR3 DNA reads TGTGCCAGCAGACTCCACCGGGAACAGCCCCAGCATTTT.

The chain employs TRBV19 and TRBJ2-1; TRBD2 matches at 12 bases. Germline CDR1 reads LNHDA; CDR2 reads SQIVND (reference sequence). Trimming at V came to 9 bases and at J to 5 bases, leaving 2 bases not matched to a gene. The CDR3 runs 13 residues. The CDR3 sequence is CASRLAGDNEQFF. The CDR3 nucleotides are TGTGCCAGCCGACTAGCGGGAGACAATGAGCAGTTCTTC. Full variable domain (rest looked up from reference TRBV19 and TRBJ2-1): DGGITQSPKYLFRKEGQNVTLSCEQNLNHDAMYWYRQDPGQGLRLIYYSQIVNDFQKGDIAEGYSVSREKKESFPLTVTSAQKNPTAFYLCASRLAGDNEQFFGPGTRLTVL.

The chain employs TRBV5-1 and TRBJ1-4; 10 nucleotides line up with TRBD1. V gave up 4 bases and J gave up 7 bases; unmatched junction bases: 7. Germline assignment: CDR1 SGHRS and CDR2 YFSETQ. CDR3 length: 15 residues. Here the CDR3 reads CASSAPGQGIEKLFF. CDR3 sequence (DNA): TGCGCCAGCAGCGCTCCGGGACAGGGGATTGAAAAACTGTTTTTT.

V and J are TRBV19 and TRBJ2-7, with 9 bases aligning to TRBD1. Germline values: CDR1 LNHDA, CDR2 SQIVND (reference sequence). The CDR3 length is 14 residues. The V gene end was trimmed by 4 bases and the J gene end by 4 bases; junction bases not matched to a gene: 5. CDR3 nucleotide sequence: TGTGCCAGTAGTACACTGACAGGGGGGTACGAGCAGTACTTC. It specifies CASSTLTGGYEQYF.